This is a list of T cell receptor beta chains from one sample in a study of cytomegalovirus exposure and HLA in healthy donors. Assay: immunoSEQ multiplex PCR; the TCRdb copy retains only in-frame clones and omits some. Of around 200,000 clones in the sample, almost 80% were seen once. The source material was PBMCs. Receptors were obtained from a male donor in good health and CMV-seronegative. CDR3s include the opening cysteine and the closing phenylalanine or tryptophan. D genes are given only for firm matches. Clone size is shown for a subset of rows, as once, few, many or a class of expanded clone.

d_call: TRBD1; clone_size: NA; j_call: TRBJ1-4; v_call: TRBV28; cdr3_nt: TGTGCCAGCAGCTCGACGGGACAGGGGGCTGGGGAAAAACTGTTTTTT; cdr3_aa: CASSSTGQGAGEKLFF
d_call: NA; clone_size: NA; j_call: TRBJ2-3; v_call: TRBV28; cdr3_nt: TGTGCCAGCAGTTTATTAGGGGTTAGCACAGATACGCAGTATTTT; cdr3_aa: CASSLLGVSTDTQYF
d_call: TRBD1; clone_size: NA; j_call: TRBJ2-7; v_call: TRBV7-2; cdr3_nt: TGTGCCAGCAGCTTATTTTCGGGTCCGAGACAGGGGGGATACGAGCAGTACTTC; cdr3_aa: CASSLFSGPRQGGYEQYF
d_call: TRBD1; clone_size: once; j_call: TRBJ2-5; v_call: TRBV5-4; cdr3_nt: TGTGCCAGCAGCGGGGCGGGACAGGGACAAGAGACCCAGTACTTC; cdr3_aa: CASSGAGQGQETQYF
d_call: TRBD2; clone_size: NA; j_call: TRBJ2-5; v_call: TRBV11-3; cdr3_nt: TGTGCCAGCAGCTCCGATAGCGGGGATCAAGAGACCCAGTACTTC; cdr3_aa: CASSSDSGDQETQYF
d_call: TRBD2; clone_size: NA; j_call: TRBJ2-1; v_call: TRBV5-1; cdr3_nt: TGCGCCAGCAGCCTTAGCGGGAGGGGAAATGAGCAGTTCTTC; cdr3_aa: CASSLSGRGNEQFF
d_call: TRBD1; clone_size: NA; j_call: TRBJ1-1; v_call: TRBV6-5; cdr3_nt: TGTGCCAGCAGTTCACAGGGGGCGAGGAACACTGAAGCTTTCTTT; cdr3_aa: CASSSQGARNTEAFF
d_call: NA; clone_size: NA; j_call: TRBJ1-1; v_call: TRBV5-4; cdr3_nt: TGTGCCAGCAGCTCACCGGGTCAGAACACTGAAGCTTTCTTT; cdr3_aa: CASSSPGQNTEAFF
d_call: NA; clone_size: NA; j_call: TRBJ1-4; v_call: TRBV28; cdr3_nt: TGTGCCAGCTCGGCGGGAGGCAACAATGAAAAACTGTTTTTT; cdr3_aa: CASSAGGNNEKLFF
d_call: NA; clone_size: NA; j_call: TRBJ1-1; v_call: TRBV5-8; cdr3_nt: TGTGCCAGCAGCTTGGATCAGGGGACTGAAGCTTTCTTT; cdr3_aa: CASSLDQGTEAFF
d_call: TRBD1; clone_size: NA; j_call: TRBJ1-1; v_call: TRBV2; cdr3_nt: TGTGCCAGCAGTTGGACAGGGGAAACTGAAGCTTTCTTT; cdr3_aa: CASSWTGETEAFF
d_call: NA; clone_size: NA; j_call: TRBJ1-5; v_call: TRBV7-5; cdr3_nt: TGTGTCAGAAGCCTCGGGACAGGGGGGAATCAGCCCCAGCATTTT; cdr3_aa: CVRSLGTGGNQPQHF
d_call: NA; clone_size: NA; j_call: TRBJ1-2; v_call: TRBV11-1; cdr3_nt: TGTGCCAGCAGCTTCGGACTCTACGGCTACACCTTC; cdr3_aa: CASSFGLYGYTF
d_call: TRBD2; clone_size: NA; j_call: TRBJ2-5; v_call: TRBV25-1; cdr3_nt: TGTGCCAGCAGTGGCTTCTTGGCGGGAGGAGAGACCCAGTACTTC; cdr3_aa: CASSGFLAGGETQYF
d_call: NA; clone_size: NA; j_call: TRBJ1-2; v_call: TRBV30; cdr3_nt: TGTGCCTGGTCGGCGGGCTATGGCTACACCTTC; cdr3_aa: CAWSAGYGYTF
d_call: TRBD2; clone_size: NA; j_call: TRBJ2-1; v_call: TRBV5-4; cdr3_nt: TGTGCCAGTCACCGTAGCGGGAGGGCAGAAAATGAGCAGTTCTTC; cdr3_aa: CASHRSGRAENEQFF
d_call: NA; clone_size: NA; j_call: TRBJ1-4; v_call: TRBV7-8; cdr3_nt: TGTGCCAGCAGCTTAAAAGGGGCGTCGGAAAAACTGTTTTTT; cdr3_aa: CASSLKGASEKLFF
d_call: NA; clone_size: NA; j_call: TRBJ2-2; v_call: TRBV7-6; cdr3_nt: TGTGCCAGCGGAGGGCTGGATACCGGGGAGCTGTTTTTT; cdr3_aa: CASGGLDTGELFF
d_call: NA; clone_size: NA; j_call: TRBJ2-1; v_call: TRBV7-9; cdr3_nt: TGTGCCAGCAGCTTATCCGCCGGGAGCCATGAGCAGTTCTTC; cdr3_aa: CASSLSAGSHEQFF
d_call: TRBD1; clone_size: NA; j_call: TRBJ2-7; v_call: TRBV6-5; cdr3_nt: TGTGCCAGCACTTCGACAGGGCTCCCCTACGAGCAGTACTTC; cdr3_aa: CASTSTGLPYEQYF
d_call: NA; clone_size: once; j_call: TRBJ1-1; v_call: TRBV7-8; cdr3_nt: TGTGCCAGCAGCTTACCGGGAGGTGAAGCTTTCTTT; cdr3_aa: CASSLPGGEAFF
d_call: NA; clone_size: NA; j_call: TRBJ1-4; v_call: TRBV27; cdr3_nt: TGTGCCAGCAGCATAACAGGGAAAACTAATGAAAAACTGTTTTTT; cdr3_aa: CASSITGKTNEKLFF
d_call: TRBD2; clone_size: NA; j_call: TRBJ2-7; v_call: TRBV13; cdr3_nt: TGTGCCAGCAGCTCGAGCCTAGCGGGGGGGCCAACCTACGAGCAGTACTTC; cdr3_aa: CASSSSLAGGPTYEQYF
d_call: TRBD1; clone_size: few; j_call: TRBJ2-3; v_call: TRBV2; cdr3_nt: TGTGCCAGCAGCGGACAGGGCACAGATACGCAGTATTTT; cdr3_aa: CASSGQGTDTQYF
d_call: NA; clone_size: once; j_call: TRBJ1-4; v_call: TRBV19; cdr3_nt: TGTGCCAGTAGTATCATACCGGGATATAATGAAAAACTGTTTTTT; cdr3_aa: CASSIIPGYNEKLFF
d_call: NA; clone_size: NA; j_call: TRBJ1-2; v_call: TRBV11-2; cdr3_nt: TGTGCCAGCAGCCACGGGGGGGAAACTAACTATGGCTACACCTTC; cdr3_aa: CASSHGGETNYGYTF
d_call: TRBD2; clone_size: NA; j_call: TRBJ2-1; v_call: TRBV30; cdr3_nt: TGTGCCTGGAGATCCCCTGGACTAGCGGGAGCGAATGAGCAGTTCTTC; cdr3_aa: CAWRSPGLAGANEQFF
d_call: NA; clone_size: NA; j_call: TRBJ2-3; v_call: TRBV25-1; cdr3_nt: TGTGCCAGCTCCCCATTGCGGGGCGGCACAGATACGCAGTATTTT; cdr3_aa: CASSPLRGGTDTQYF
d_call: NA; clone_size: NA; j_call: TRBJ2-1; v_call: TRBV7-9; cdr3_nt: TGTGCCAGCAGCCTTAGTGAGCAGTTCTTC; cdr3_aa: CASSLSEQFF
d_call: NA; clone_size: NA; j_call: TRBJ2-4; v_call: TRBV4-3; cdr3_nt: TGCGCCAGCAGCCTTGGGGCCTTGGGGGCCAAAAACATTCAGTACTTC; cdr3_aa: CASSLGALGAKNIQYF
d_call: TRBD1; clone_size: NA; j_call: TRBJ1-2; v_call: TRBV14; cdr3_nt: TGTGCCAGCAGCCAAGATCACAGGGGCTATGGCTACACCTTC; cdr3_aa: CASSQDHRGYGYTF
d_call: TRBD1; clone_size: NA; j_call: TRBJ1-3; v_call: TRBV6-5; cdr3_nt: TGTGCCAGCCGGACAGGGGGTTTCTCTGGAAACACCATATATTTT; cdr3_aa: CASRTGGFSGNTIYF
d_call: TRBD1; clone_size: NA; j_call: TRBJ1-2; v_call: TRBV4-1; cdr3_nt: TGCGCCAGCAGCCACGTACCGCGCGACAGGGGGTGGGGCTACACCTTC; cdr3_aa: CASSHVPRDRGWGYTF
d_call: TRBD1; clone_size: NA; j_call: TRBJ2-3; v_call: TRBV4-3; cdr3_nt: TGCGCCAGCAGCCAGGGGGACAGAACGAGCACAGATACGCAGTATTTT; cdr3_aa: CASSQGDRTSTDTQYF
d_call: NA; clone_size: once; j_call: TRBJ1-2; v_call: TRBV5-1; cdr3_nt: TGCGCCACACATGACGGACTATATGGCTACACCTTC; cdr3_aa: CATHDGLYGYTF
d_call: TRBD2; clone_size: NA; j_call: TRBJ2-3; v_call: TRBV2; cdr3_nt: TGTGCCAGCGCCGGGGAACTAGCGGGCGGAGCGCAGTATTTT; cdr3_aa: CASAGELAGGAQYF
d_call: NA; clone_size: NA; j_call: TRBJ2-5; v_call: TRBV30; cdr3_nt: TGTGCCTGGAGAAGGCGCGGGGCAACCGCGACCCAGTACTTC; cdr3_aa: CAWRRRGATATQYF
d_call: NA; clone_size: NA; j_call: TRBJ1-1; v_call: TRBV7-2; cdr3_nt: TGTGCCAGCAGGGGTGGATCGGGAGCTTTCTTT; cdr3_aa: CASRGGSGAFF
d_call: TRBD1; clone_size: once; j_call: TRBJ1-2; v_call: TRBV2; cdr3_nt: TGTGCCAGCAGTCCCTGGGGACAGCGGGCCTATGGCTACACCTTC; cdr3_aa: CASSPWGQRAYGYTF
d_call: TRBD2; clone_size: NA; j_call: TRBJ2-5; v_call: TRBV19; cdr3_nt: TGTGCCAGTAGTAAAGGACTAGCGGGGGCCTCCGGCCAAGAGACCCAGTACTTC; cdr3_aa: CASSKGLAGASGQETQYF
d_call: NA; clone_size: once; j_call: TRBJ1-1; v_call: TRBV5-5; cdr3_nt: TGTGCCAGCAGCTTAATACCTCCGGACACTGAAGCTTTCTTT; cdr3_aa: CASSLIPPDTEAFF
d_call: TRBD1; clone_size: few; j_call: TRBJ1-4; v_call: TRBV2; cdr3_nt: TGTGCCAGCAGTGAACAGGGGGCGTTTAATGAAAAACTGTTTTTT; cdr3_aa: CASSEQGAFNEKLFF
d_call: NA; clone_size: once; j_call: TRBJ1-1; v_call: TRBV27; cdr3_nt: TGTGCCAGCAGTTTATCTACGAGGCGTGTGGGCACTGAAGCTTTCTTT; cdr3_aa: CASSLSTRRVGTEAFF
d_call: TRBD2; clone_size: NA; j_call: TRBJ2-5; v_call: TRBV2; cdr3_nt: TGTGCCAGCAGACTTAGCGGGAACCAAGAGACCCAGTACTTC; cdr3_aa: CASRLSGNQETQYF
d_call: TRBD2; clone_size: NA; j_call: TRBJ2-3; v_call: TRBV7-2; cdr3_nt: TGTGCCAGCAGTCCTAGCGGGAGGGCCACAGATACGCAGTATTTT; cdr3_aa: CASSPSGRATDTQYF
d_call: NA; clone_size: few; j_call: TRBJ2-3; v_call: TRBV28; cdr3_nt: TGTGCCAGCAGCCGTAGCACAGATACGCAGTATTTT; cdr3_aa: CASSRSTDTQYF
d_call: NA; clone_size: few; j_call: TRBJ1-2; v_call: TRBV28; cdr3_nt: TGTGCCAGCAGTTTATCAGGGGACTATGGCTACACCTTC; cdr3_aa: CASSLSGDYGYTF
d_call: NA; clone_size: NA; j_call: TRBJ1-1; v_call: TRBV9; cdr3_nt: TGTGCCAGCAGCGTACTCGACACGTTAAGGAACACTGAAGCTTTCTTT; cdr3_aa: CASSVLDTLRNTEAFF
d_call: NA; clone_size: NA; j_call: TRBJ1-2; v_call: TRBV6-6; cdr3_nt: TGTGCCAGCAGTCCGCCGGGACTCTATGGCTACACCTTC; cdr3_aa: CASSPPGLYGYTF
d_call: NA; clone_size: NA; j_call: TRBJ2-7; v_call: TRBV5-1; cdr3_nt: TGCGCCAGCAATGGGGGCGGATACTACGAGCAGTACTTC; cdr3_aa: CASNGGGYYEQYF